A selection of T cell receptor beta chains follows, all from one sample in a study of blood T cell repertoires in COVID-19. TCRdb's copy holds only in-frame clones and misses some; the assay was immunoSEQ multiplex PCR. The data contain approximately 190,000 clones, under 85% of them singletons. The sample consisted of peripheral blood. Receptor source: a woman aged 40-49 years with acute or convalescent COVID-19. Both conserved end residues are part of each CDR3. The D gene is left open where the match is weak. Clone size is stated in some rows and not others, as once, few, many or a class when expanded.

clone size | J gene | D gene | V gene | CDR3 protein | CDR3 DNA
NA | TRBJ1-1 | NA | TRBV2 | CASSQELSGEAFF | TGTGCCAGCAGCCAGGAACTTTCTGGAGAAGCTTTCTTT
NA | TRBJ2-2 | NA | TRBV4-1 | CASSLTQESTGELFF | TGCGCCAGCAGCCTCACACAGGAGAGCACCGGGGAGCTGTTTTTT
NA | TRBJ2-3 | TRBD2 | TRBV2 | CASRRLAGGSGDTQYF | TGTGCCAGCAGACGGCTAGCGGGAGGATCGGGAGATACGCAGTATTTT
once | TRBJ1-2 | NA | TRBV2 | CASGLRTTVGYTF | TGTGCCAGCGGACTACGGACGACGGTCGGCTACACCTTC
few | TRBJ2-7 | NA | TRBV27 | CASSFRGDYEQYF | TGTGCCAGCAGTTTTCGCGGGGACTACGAGCAGTACTTC
NA | TRBJ1-2 | NA | TRBV7-9 | CASSLKMGAAGYTF | TGTGCCAGCAGCTTAAAGATGGGGGCAGCGGGCTACACCTTC
NA | TRBJ1-2 | NA | TRBV15 | CATSEVSYGYTF | TGTGCCACCAGCGAGGTGTCATATGGCTACACCTTC
few | TRBJ2-1 | TRBD2 | TRBV11-2 | CASSFGGALYNEQFF | TGTGCCAGCAGCTTCGGGGGGGCCCTCTACAATGAGCAGTTCTTC
NA | TRBJ2-3 | NA | TRBV4-1 | CASSQTLADTQYF | TGCGCCAGCAGCCAAACCTTAGCGGATACGCAGTATTTT
few | TRBJ2-7 | TRBD2 | TRBV5-1 | CASSEGSASGYEQYF | TGCGCCAGCAGCGAAGGGTCGGCTAGCGGGTACGAGCAGTACTTC
NA | TRBJ2-3 | NA | TRBV7-9 | CASSPTRNSDTQYF | TGTGCCAGCAGTCCAACTAGAAACTCAGATACGCAGTATTTT
NA | TRBJ1-1 | NA | TRBV13 | CASSLGDMNTEAFF | TGTGCCAGCAGCTTAGGCGACATGAACACTGAAGCTTTCTTT
NA | TRBJ2-5 | NA | TRBV19 | CASKLKGKTQETQYF | TGTGCCAGCAAACTAAAGGGGAAGACTCAAGAGACCCAGTACTTC
NA | TRBJ2-2 | NA | TRBV3-1/TRBV3-2 | CASSLPGAELFF | TGTGCCAGCAGCCTTCCCGGAGCGGAGCTGTTTTTT
NA | TRBJ1-2 | NA | TRBV7-9 | CASSSFPGNMDGYTF | TGTGCCAGCAGCTCCTTCCCGGGAAATATGGATGGCTACACCTTC
NA | TRBJ2-5 | TRBD2 | TRBV10-1 | CASSEATSGEETQYF | TGCGCCAGCAGTGAGGCCACTAGCGGAGAAGAGACCCAGTACTTC
few | TRBJ1-5 | NA | TRBV28 | CASSSAGTNQPQHF | TGTGCCAGCAGTTCTGCGGGAACCAATCAGCCCCAGCATTTT
NA | TRBJ2-3 | TRBD2 | TRBV7-9 | CASSLTSGGGDTQYF | TGTGCCAGCAGCCTGACTAGCGGGGGCGGGGATACGCAGTATTTT
NA | TRBJ1-2 | TRBD1 | TRBV19 | CASSIDSLSGTGSNGYTF | TGTGCCAGTAGTATAGATTCCCTTTCCGGGACAGGGTCGAATGGCTACACCTTC
NA | TRBJ1-6 | NA | TRBV19 | CASSIRNSPLHF | TGTGCCAGTAGTATCCGGAATTCACCCCTCCACTTT
once | TRBJ1-4 | NA | TRBV20-1 | CSASSGREKLFF | TGCAGTGCTAGTAGCGGGCGCGAAAAACTGTTTTTT
NA | TRBJ1-3 | NA | TRBV4-1 | CASSRAGLILSGNTIYF | TGCGCCAGCAGCCGAGCGGGACTGATTCTCTCTGGAAACACCATATATTTT
many | TRBJ1-5 | NA | TRBV18 | CASSPLEARQPSNQPQHF | TGTGCCAGCTCACCATTGGAGGCACGCCAGCCTAGCAATCAGCCCCAGCATTTT
NA | TRBJ1-5 | NA | TRBV18 | CASSPNGELNQPQHF | TGTGCCAGCTCACCCAATGGGGAGCTTAATCAGCCCCAGCATTTT
NA | TRBJ1-2 | TRBD1 | TRBV6-6 | CASSSGDRVDRTF | TGTGCCAGCAGTTCGGGCGACAGGGTGGATCGCACCTTC
NA | TRBJ2-5 | NA | TRBV5-1 | CASSFQVEETQYF | TGCGCCAGCAGCTTTCAGGTGGAAGAGACCCAGTACTTC
NA | TRBJ1-4 | NA | TRBV7-2 | CASSLAVPIEKLFF | TGTGCCAGCAGCTTAGCGGTTCCTATTGAAAAACTGTTTTTT
NA | TRBJ2-1 | NA | TRBV2 | CASTAVLPNEQFF | TGTGCCAGCACCGCGGTACTACCAAATGAGCAGTTCTTC
once | TRBJ1-5 | NA | TRBV28 | CASRWAGLGQPQHF | TGTGCCAGCAGGTGGGCAGGCTTAGGTCAGCCCCAGCATTTT
NA | TRBJ1-2 | NA | TRBV20-1 | CSADSTMGYTF | TGCAGTGCCGACTCCACGATGGGCTACACCTTC
few | TRBJ1-5 | TRBD1 | TRBV28 | CASKPGQGRQPQHF | TGTGCCAGCAAGCCGGGACAGGGGAGACAGCCCCAGCATTTT
NA | TRBJ1-2 | NA | TRBV24-1 | CATRSTAVGGYTF | TGTGCCACCAGGAGTACTGCCGTGGGCGGCTACACCTTC
NA | TRBJ1-5 | TRBD1 | TRBV10-2 | CASTPGQGNQPQHF | TGCGCCAGCACCCCGGGACAGGGAAATCAGCCCCAGCATTTT
NA | TRBJ2-7 | NA | TRBV5-5 | CASSYSTGAYEQYF | TGTGCCAGCAGCTATTCGACAGGAGCCTACGAGCAGTACTTC
NA | TRBJ1-2 | NA | TRBV5-4 | CASSFWGGDYGYTF | TGTGCCAGCAGCTTTTGGGGGGGCGACTATGGCTACACCTTC
NA | TRBJ1-4 | NA | TRBV27 | CASSFSGEKLFF | TGTGCCAGCAGTTTCTCGGGAGAAAAACTGTTTTTT
NA | TRBJ1-4 | NA | TRBV13 | CASSSYTEEKLFF | TGTGCCAGCAGCTCGTATACAGAAGAAAAACTGTTTTTT
NA | TRBJ1-5 | NA | TRBV19 | CASKSYNQPQHF | TGTGCCAGTAAGTCCTACAATCAGCCCCAGCATTTT
few | TRBJ2-2 | TRBD1 | TRBV4-1 | CASSQVQGLHWDTGELFF | TGCGCCAGCAGCCAAGTACAGGGGCTTCATTGGGACACCGGGGAGCTGTTTTTT
NA | TRBJ1-1 | TRBD1 | TRBV30 | CAWTLGTGGTAFF | TGTGCCTGGACCCTTGGGACAGGTGGGACAGCTTTCTTT
NA | TRBJ2-3 | TRBD2 | TRBV7-8 | CASSLQAGGPRADTQYF | TGTGCCAGCAGCCTCCAAGCGGGGGGGCCGAGGGCAGATACGCAGTATTTT
NA | TRBJ2-2 | NA | TRBV6-5 | CASRASGTGELFF | TGTGCCAGCAGGGCCTCGGGCACCGGGGAGCTGTTTTTT
NA | TRBJ1-1 | NA | TRBV24-1 | CATSDGTLAEAFF | TGTGCCACCAGTGACGGGACATTAGCTGAAGCTTTCTTT
NA | TRBJ1-1 | NA | TRBV18 | CASSQQANTEAFF | TGTGCCAGCTCCCAACAGGCGAACACTGAAGCTTTCTTT
NA | TRBJ2-1 | TRBD2 | TRBV7-2 | CANRLAGVYNEQFF | TGTGCCAACCGACTAGCGGGAGTCTACAATGAGCAGTTCTTC
NA | TRBJ2-2 | TRBD2 | TRBV6-4 | CASSDVGLAGVPGELFF | TGTGCCAGCAGTGACGTAGGACTAGCGGGAGTCCCCGGGGAGCTGTTTTTT
NA | TRBJ2-1 | NA | TRBV10-3 | CAISESAGDPREQFF | TGTGCCATCAGTGAGTCGGCAGGGGATCCCAGGGAGCAGTTCTTC
NA | TRBJ2-7 | TRBD1 | TRBV19 | CASSIKGRDRTYEQYF | TGTGCCAGTAGTATTAAAGGCCGGGACAGAACATACGAGCAGTACTTC
NA | TRBJ1-2 | NA | TRBV7-2 | CASSPRQGGGYTF | TGTGCCAGCAGCCCCCGGCAGGGAGGCGGCTACACCTTC
NA | TRBJ1-3 | TRBD1 | TRBV19 | CASSKATGTVASGNTIYF | TGTGCCAGTAGTAAGGCAACCGGGACAGTGGCCTCTGGAAACACCATATATTTT
NA | TRBJ1-5 | NA | TRBV6-5 | CASSYSWSGIGQPQHF | TGTGCCAGCAGTTACTCATGGTCGGGGATCGGCCAGCCCCAGCATTTT
NA | TRBJ1-2 | NA | TRBV2 | CASSRTGSGYTF | TGTGCCAGCAGCCGAACAGGGAGTGGCTACACCTTC
NA | TRBJ2-7 | NA | TRBV13 | CASSGRGAYEQYF | TGTGCCAGCAGCGGACGGGGAGCCTACGAGCAGTACTTC
few | TRBJ1-5 | NA | TRBV12-3/TRBV12-4 | CATRRGSNQPQHF | TGTGCCACCCGAAGAGGGAGCAATCAGCCCCAGCATTTT
once | TRBJ2-1 | NA | TRBV19 | CASSKAAVNEQFF | TGTGCCAGTAGTAAGGCGGCGGTTAATGAGCAGTTCTTC